Sequencing of this T cell receptor beta chain was carried out in a study of cytomegalovirus exposure and HLA in healthy donors. Study-wide results and caveats: It has been reported that TCR beta sequences accurately predicted the HLA-A and HLA-B alleles of most subjects. It is likely that the observed cluster of highly shared sequence variants was a sequencing artifact. Researchers reported in a later analysis that common viral pathogens appeared linked to several top clusters.

The ends were cut back, 5 bases at V and 7 bases at J, with 19 bases in the middle. This CDR3 contains 15 residues. Germline lookup yields CDR1 SGHRS and CDR2 YFSETQ. Vbeta (60) and Jbeta (13) primers were used in the PCR. Measured with immunoSEQ multiplex PCR; TCRdb has only the in-frame clones, and not every one. The sample includes about 280,000 clones, roughly 90% of them seen just once. Concerning this clone itself: Its antigen is currently unknown.

V usage is TRBV5-1 and J usage is TRBJ2-1, with D perhaps TRBD2 (5 bases). Sequenced: PBMCs. The sequence was collected from a young woman in good health and CMV-seronegative. CDR3 in DNA: TGCGCCAGCAGAGAGGGTCCGACACATCAGAATGAGCAGTTCTTC. Amino acids: CASREGPTHQNEQFF.